One sample yielded the 5 T cell receptor beta chains listed below, sequenced in a study of blood T cell repertoires in COVID-19. Sequenced by immunoSEQ multiplex PCR; TCRdb stores in-frame clones only, minus some. The sample carries about 300,000 clones, 85% recorded once. Sequencing used peripheral blood. These TCRs come from a human donor in a cohort sampled during active COVID-19.

This clone was seen more than once but under ten times. The chain employs TRBV6-5 and TRBJ2-1; D may be TRBD2 (6 bases). Between the trimmed V and J ends, which lost 4 bases and 0 bases, there was a span of 13 bases. CDR1 and CDR2 from the germline V gene are MNHEY and SVGAGI. The CDR3 covers 16 residues. The CDR3 is CASSSGVGFSYNEQFF. CDR3 DNA sequence: TGTGCCAGCAGTTCGGGGGTTGGGTTCTCCTACAATGAGCAGTTCTTC.

The chain uses TRBV19 and TRBJ1-2; 7 bases agree with TRBD1. Unmatched junction bases numbered 9, after V lost 4 bases and J lost 4 bases. The germline gives CDR1 LNHDA, CDR2 SQIVND (reference sequence). CDR3 length: 15 amino acids. CDR3 loop: CASSKGQSKVYGYTF. CDR3 sequence (DNA): TGTGCCAGTAGTAAGGGACAGAGTAAAGTCTATGGCTACACCTTC.

The chain is built from TRBV4-3 and TRBJ2-3; 14 nucleotides agree with TRBD2. J gave up 7 bases and V 4 bases, and 10 bases lay outside the gene matches. Per the germline V gene, CDR1 is LGHNA and CDR2 is YSLEER. The CDR3 runs to 17 residues. DNA of the CDR3: TGCGCCAGCAGCCCAGCCAGGACTAGCGGGAGGCTAAATACGCAGTATTTT. It codes for CASSPARTSGRLNTQYF.

The CDR3 DNA reads as TGCAGCGTCCGTAGGGGGATGGGTGAGCAGTTCTTC. Translation gives CSVRRGMGEQFF. The genes are TRBV29-1 and TRBJ2-1; possibly TRBD1 for D (6 bases). The CDR3 has 12 residues. Germline loops: CDR1 SQVTM, CDR2 ANQGSEA. With 6 bases removed from V and 9 bases from J, the gap between germline ends came to 15 bases.

In its sample, this clone was seen once. The CDR3 DNA is TGTGCCAGCAGTTACTCCTCAGGGGGCGAAGGAGAGACCCAGTACTTC. Translating gives CASSYSSGGEGETQYF. The chain employs TRBV6-5 and TRBJ2-5; 8 bases match TRBD1. The CDR3 sequence is 16 residues long. V dropped 0 bases and J dropped 4; count of bases not matched to a gene: 7. Germline lookup yields CDR1 MNHEY and CDR2 SVGAGI.